This T cell receptor beta chain originates from a study of blood T cell repertoires in COVID-19. Membership in each cohort depended on participant-reported clinical history. Assay: immunoSEQ multiplex PCR; the TCRdb copy retains only in-frame clones and omits some. The sample includes more than 150,000 clones, more than 75% of them seen just once. CDR1 and CDR2 from the germline V gene are SGHNT and YYREEE (reference sequence). V lost 1 base and J lost 1; bases outside the gene matches: 0. The CDR3 sequence is 15 residues long. The specimen sequenced was PBMCs or T cells enriched from blood (not recorded which). The receptor comes from a woman between 50 and 59 years old who had recovered from COVID-19. The gene calls are TRBV5-4 and TRBJ1-4, with 8 bases lining up with TRBD1. The CDR3, as DNA: TGTGCCAGCAGCTTGACAGGGGGAACTAATGAAAAACTGTTTTTT. Protein product: CASSLTGGTNEKLFF.